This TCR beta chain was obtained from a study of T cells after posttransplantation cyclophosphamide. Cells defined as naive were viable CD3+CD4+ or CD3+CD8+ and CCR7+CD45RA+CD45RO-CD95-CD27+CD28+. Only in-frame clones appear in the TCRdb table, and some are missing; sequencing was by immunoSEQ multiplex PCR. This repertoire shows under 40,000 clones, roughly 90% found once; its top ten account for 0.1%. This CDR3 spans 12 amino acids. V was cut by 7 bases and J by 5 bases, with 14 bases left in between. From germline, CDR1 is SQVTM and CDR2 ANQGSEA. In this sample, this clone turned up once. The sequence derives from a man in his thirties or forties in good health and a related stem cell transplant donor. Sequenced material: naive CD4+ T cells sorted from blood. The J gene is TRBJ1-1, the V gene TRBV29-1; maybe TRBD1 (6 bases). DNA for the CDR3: TGCAGCGGTCTTGTCAGGGGAACTGAAGCTTTCTTT. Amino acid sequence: CSGLVRGTEAFF.